These T cell receptor beta chains were read from a single sample in a study of cytomegalovirus exposure and HLA in healthy donors. Sequencing used immunoSEQ multiplex PCR; TCRdb keeps in-frame clones, though not all of them. Among 180,000 or so clones listed, 75% to 85% were seen once. Material for sequencing was PBMCs. The receptor source for this set is a woman aged 25 to 39 in good health and CMV-seropositive. Both conserved end residues are part of each CDR3. D genes are given only for firm matches. Clone size is shown for a subset of rows, as once, few, many or a class of expanded clone.

v_gene	d_gene	abundance	j_gene	CDR3nt	CDR3aa
TRBV7-2	TRBD2	few	TRBJ2-5	TGTGCCAGCAGCTTAGCGATCCGGGGGGGACGTCAAGAGACCCAGTACTTC	CASSLAIRGGRQETQYF
TRBV11-2	.	.	TRBJ1-2	TGTGCCAGCAGCCCCGTGAAGGGGGGGGCAGGCTATGGCTACACCTTC	CASSPVKGGAGYGYTF
TRBV5-4	TRBD2	.	TRBJ2-2	TGTGCCAGCAGCTTAGCGCGGGGGATGAACACCGGGGAGCTGTTTTTT	CASSLARGMNTGELFF
TRBV5-1	TRBD1	.	TRBJ2-7	TGCGCCAGCAGCGCCCTTCAGGGGGCGGGAGAGCAGTACTTC	CASSALQGAGEQYF
TRBV4-2	.	.	TRBJ1-5	TGTGCCAGCAGTCCCGACAGAAATCAGCCCCAGCATTTT	CASSPDRNQPQHF
TRBV6-4	.	once	TRBJ2-1	TGTGCCAGCAGTGAAGGGGGGGGATTTTACAATGAGCAGTTCTTC	CASSEGGGFYNEQFF
TRBV5-1	.	.	TRBJ2-3	TGCGCCAGCAGCCCAGGGGAATACACAGATACGCAGTATTTT	CASSPGEYTDTQYF
TRBV2	.	.	TRBJ1-3	TGTGCCTGCCTCGGGACAACAGCCGGAAACACCATATATTTT	CACLGTTAGNTIYF
TRBV7-8	.	.	TRBJ1-2	TGTGCCAGCAGCCCCGACACTAACTATGGCTACACCTTC	CASSPDTNYGYTF
TRBV5-1	TRBD1	.	TRBJ1-2	TGCGCCAGCAGCACCGCAGGGGGCGTCGATGAGGGCTACACCTTC	CASSTAGGVDEGYTF
TRBV6-5	.	.	TRBJ2-3	TGTGCCAGCAGGACGGGGGGCACAGATACGCAGTATTTT	CASRTGGTDTQYF
TRBV1	.	.	TRBJ2-7	TGCACCAGCAGCCAACTCCTCCCAGGGACTGGAGCCTACGAGCAGTACTTC	CTSSQLLPGTGAYEQYF
TRBV4-3	TRBD2	few	TRBJ2-3	TGCGCCAGCAGCCCCAATGGGGCGGGGGAACCCACAGATACGCAGTATTTT	CASSPNGAGEPTDTQYF
TRBV28	TRBD2	.	TRBJ2-4	TGTGCCAGCAGTTTTGGGACTAGCAGCGGGCTAGCCAAAAACATTCAGTACTTC	CASSFGTSSGLAKNIQYF
TRBV11-3	TRBD2	.	TRBJ2-1	TGTGCCAGCAGCTGGGCGGGGGGCTCCTACAATGAGCAGTTCTTC	CASSWAGGSYNEQFF
TRBV7-2	TRBD1	.	TRBJ1-2	TGTGCCAGCAGCTTAAGTGCGGGACAGGGGAACTATGGCTACACCTTC	CASSLSAGQGNYGYTF
TRBV4-1	TRBD2	.	TRBJ2-4	TGCGCCAGCAGCCAAGTGGGGCGGGGCCCTAGGCGGGAGAACATTCAGTACTTC	CASSQVGRGPRRENIQYF
TRBV11-1	TRBD2	once	TRBJ2-3	TGTGCCAGCAGCTTAGTCGGACTAGCGGGGGGCACAGATACGCAGTATTTT	CASSLVGLAGGTDTQYF
TRBV19	TRBD2	.	TRBJ2-1	TGTGCCAGTAGTATGAGGTCTAGCGGGGGGACGTACAATGAGCAGTTCTTC	CASSMRSSGGTYNEQFF
TRBV7-9	.	.	TRBJ2-7	TGTGCCAGCAGCTCCCAGGGAGGCCCCTACGAGCAGTACTTC	CASSSQGGPYEQYF
TRBV15	.	.	TRBJ2-5	TGTGCCACCAGCCCTTTCGTTGGCGTCGGAGGCCAAGAGACCCAGTACTTC	CATSPFVGVGGQETQYF
TRBV25-1	.	.	TRBJ1-2	TGTGCCAGCAGTGTGGCCGGGAACTATGGCTACACCTTC	CASSVAGNYGYTF
TRBV6-6	.	.	TRBJ1-5	TGTGCCAGCAGTAGCCCAGACAAGGTCCATCAGCCCCAGCATTTT	CASSSPDKVHQPQHF
TRBV19	.	.	TRBJ1-1	TGTGCCAGTAGTGTTGGCCTCGGTTGGGGCGATGCTTTCTTT	CASSVGLGWGDAFF
TRBV7-2	TRBD1	.	TRBJ2-7	TGTGCCAGCAGCTTAGGACAGGGGGCGGCCTACGAGCAGTACTTC	CASSLGQGAAYEQYF
TRBV28	.	few	TRBJ2-3	TGTGCCAGCAGTTTAATCGCGGGGGCTAGCACAGATACGCAGTATTTT	CASSLIAGASTDTQYF
TRBV9	.	.	TRBJ2-2	TGTGCCAGCAGCGTTCTCTCGAACACCGGGGAGCTGTTTTTT	CASSVLSNTGELFF
TRBV11-2	.	.	TRBJ1-4	TGTGCCAGCAGCTTAGGGGGGGGGAATGAAAAACTGTTTTTT	CASSLGGGNEKLFF
TRBV4-3	TRBD1	.	TRBJ2-2	TGCGCCAGCAGCCAAGGACAGGGCACCGGGGAGCTGTTTTTT	CASSQGQGTGELFF
TRBV7-6	.	.	TRBJ2-5	TGTGCCAGCAGCCCACTGAGGGCTCAAGAGACCCAGTACTTC	CASSPLRAQETQYF
TRBV18	TRBD2	.	TRBJ2-3	TGTGCCAGCTCACCCCTCGGACTAGCGGGGGACCAAAGGGATACGCAGTATTTT	CASSPLGLAGDQRDTQYF
TRBV19	TRBD1	.	TRBJ2-7	TGTGCCAGTTCTCCGGGACAGGGTCCCTACGAGCAGTACTTC	CASSPGQGPYEQYF
TRBV18	.	.	TRBJ1-5	TGTGCCAGCTCACCACCTGAACGGACTAATCAGCCCCAGCATTTT	CASSPPERTNQPQHF
TRBV5-1	.	.	TRBJ2-1	TGCGCCAGCAGCGTTAGCGTTACCTACAATGAGCAGTTCTTC	CASSVSVTYNEQFF
TRBV11-2	TRBD2	few	TRBJ2-7	TGTGCCAGCAGCTTAATGGGACTAGCGGGGCCCTACGAGCAGTACTTC	CASSLMGLAGPYEQYF
TRBV25-1	TRBD2	few	TRBJ2-5	TGTGCCAGCGGGGTAGCGGGAGGCGGAGAGACCCAGTACTTC	CASGVAGGGETQYF
TRBV4-3	.	.	TRBJ1-5	TGCGCCAGCAGCCAAGAGCAGGGGACGAATCAGCCCCAGCATTTT	CASSQEQGTNQPQHF
TRBV30	.	.	TRBJ1-6	TGTGCCTGGAGTCCTTATATTTCACCCCTCCACTTT	CAWSPYISPLHF
TRBV4-1	.	.	TRBJ2-7	TGCGCCAGCAGCCACCACGGGGGGACACCCAACGAGCAGTACTTC	CASSHHGGTPNEQYF
TRBV5-1	.	.	TRBJ1-2	TGCGCCAGCAGCCCCCCCCCTGGACTTCCTGGCTTC	CASSPPPGLPGF
TRBV28	.	.	TRBJ2-1	TGTGCCAGCAGTCACCCCCTCCTTCGGGGGGCCCGTTGGTTCTTC	CASSHPLLRGARWFF
TRBV4-1	TRBD1	.	TRBJ1-4	TGCGCCAGCAGCCTACAACAGGGGGTCGCTGAAAAACTGTTTTTT	CASSLQQGVAEKLFF
TRBV5-5	TRBD1	.	TRBJ2-7	TGTGCCAGCAGCTTGGTCTCAGGGGGATACGAGCAGTACTTC	CASSLVSGGYEQYF
TRBV27	.	.	TRBJ2-7	TGTGCCAGCAGTTTATCGGGCAGGGAAACCTACGAGCAGTACTTC	CASSLSGRETYEQYF
TRBV7-8	.	.	TRBJ2-7	TGTGCCAGCAGCTCCCTAGGAGAGCAGTACTTC	CASSSLGEQYF
TRBV28	.	.	TRBJ1-5	TGTGCCAGCAGTCCCCCCCGTCAGCCCCAGCATTTT	CASSPPRQPQHF
TRBV7-2	.	.	TRBJ2-2	TGTGCCAGCAGCTTAGAACTAGTGGGCGGGGAGCTGTTTTTT	CASSLELVGGELFF
TRBV2	.	.	TRBJ1-5	TGTGCCAGCAGTGAAGGGGGGACGGACAGTCTTGCAGGGCAGCCCCAGCATTTT	CASSEGGTDSLAGQPQHF
TRBV2	.	.	TRBJ1-1	TGTGCCAGCATCCACTCCGAGGTAATCACTGAAGCTTTCTTT	CASIHSEVITEAFF
TRBV10-2	.	.	TRBJ2-1	TGCGCCAGCAGTGGATGGCAGGATGAGCAGTTCTTC	CASSGWQDEQFF
TRBV6-5	.	once	TRBJ1-5	TGTGCCAGCAGTGGCCAAGGAGATCAGCCCCAGCATTTT	CASSGQGDQPQHF
TRBV4-1	TRBD1	.	TRBJ1-4	TGCGCCAGCAGCAACACGGGGGGGACAGCCTATAATGAAAAACTGTTTTTT	CASSNTGGTAYNEKLFF
TRBV7-9	TRBD1	.	TRBJ2-7	TGTGCCAGCAGCATACAGGGGGACTCCTACGAGCAGTACTTC	CASSIQGDSYEQYF
TRBV4-1	TRBD1	few	TRBJ1-2	TGCGCCAGCAGCCAAGATTCGGACAGGGCCTATGGCTACACCTTC	CASSQDSDRAYGYTF
TRBV9	.	.	TRBJ1-3	TGTGCCAGCAGCGATCACTCCTCTGGAAACACCATATATTTT	CASSDHSSGNTIYF
TRBV7-9	TRBD1	.	TRBJ1-3	TGTGCCAGCAGCTTTATTCGGGGACAGTCAAACTCTGGAAACACCATATATTTT	CASSFIRGQSNSGNTIYF
TRBV28	TRBD2	.	TRBJ2-3	TGTGCCAGCAGCAGACTAGCCAATACGCAGTATTTT	CASSRLANTQYF